The sequence of this T cell receptor beta chain was determined in a study of shared clonotypes between healthy human individuals. Across the whole study: Donors had three CD4 naive, three CD4 memory, two CD8 naive and one CD8 memory plate apiece.

Donors, healthy HIV-negative adults, lacked recent acute infections or vaccinations. Some clones are missing from TCRdb's copy, which holds only in-frame ones; the method was immunoSEQ multiplex PCR. Among 2 million to 2.5 million clones, approximately 96% were seen once, and the ten largest hold around 0.13%. The receptor was isolated from a man aged 18 to 30 in good health. The sequencing input was naive CD4+ T cells sorted from blood. Subset noted: CD45RA+ positively selected.

The CDR3 sequence is CASSRMGVHEQYF. The CDR3 nucleotides are TGTGCCAGCAGCCGCATGGGAGTCCACGAGCAGTACTTC. The rearrangement links TRBV9 to TRBJ2-7, with D possibly TRBD2 on 5 matching bases. The germline CDR1 and CDR2 sequences are SGDLS and YYNGEE. This CDR3 has 13 residues. V was cut by 4 bases and J by 5 bases, with 13 bases left in between.